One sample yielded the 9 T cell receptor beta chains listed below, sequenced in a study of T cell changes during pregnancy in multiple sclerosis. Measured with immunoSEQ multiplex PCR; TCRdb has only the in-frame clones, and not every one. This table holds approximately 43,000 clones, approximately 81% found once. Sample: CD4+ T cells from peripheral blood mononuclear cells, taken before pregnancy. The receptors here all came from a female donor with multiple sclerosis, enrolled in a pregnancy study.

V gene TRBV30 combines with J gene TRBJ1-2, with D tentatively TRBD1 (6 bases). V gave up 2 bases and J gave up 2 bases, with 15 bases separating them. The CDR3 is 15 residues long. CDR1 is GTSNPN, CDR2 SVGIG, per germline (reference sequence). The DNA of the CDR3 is TGTGCCTGGAGTCATCTGAGGGGACAAAACTATGGCTACACCTTC. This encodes CAWSHLRGQNYGYTF.

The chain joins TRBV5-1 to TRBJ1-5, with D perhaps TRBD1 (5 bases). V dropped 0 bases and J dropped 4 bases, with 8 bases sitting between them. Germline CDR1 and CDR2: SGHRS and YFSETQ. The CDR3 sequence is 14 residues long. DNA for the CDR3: TGCGCCAGCAGCTTGGGGGGGAGGAATCAGCCCCAGCATTTT. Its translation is CASSLGGRNQPQHF.

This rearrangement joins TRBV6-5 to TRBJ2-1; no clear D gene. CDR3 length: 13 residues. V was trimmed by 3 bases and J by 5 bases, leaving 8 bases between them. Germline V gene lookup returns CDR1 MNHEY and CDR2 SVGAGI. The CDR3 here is CASSYFLNNEQFF. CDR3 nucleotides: TGTGCCAGCAGTTATTTTTTAAACAATGAGCAGTTCTTC.

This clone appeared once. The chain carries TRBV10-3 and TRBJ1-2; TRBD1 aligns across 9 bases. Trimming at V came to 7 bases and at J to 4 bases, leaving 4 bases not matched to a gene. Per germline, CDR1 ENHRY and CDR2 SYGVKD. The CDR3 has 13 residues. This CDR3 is CAIKGQGAYGYTF. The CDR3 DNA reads TGTGCCATCAAGGGACAGGGAGCCTATGGCTACACCTTC.

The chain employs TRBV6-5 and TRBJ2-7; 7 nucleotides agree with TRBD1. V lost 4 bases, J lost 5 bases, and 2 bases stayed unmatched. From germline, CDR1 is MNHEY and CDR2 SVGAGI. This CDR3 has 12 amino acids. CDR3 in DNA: TGTGCCAGCAGTTCTCAGGGGGACGAGCAGTACTTC. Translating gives CASSSQGDEQYF.

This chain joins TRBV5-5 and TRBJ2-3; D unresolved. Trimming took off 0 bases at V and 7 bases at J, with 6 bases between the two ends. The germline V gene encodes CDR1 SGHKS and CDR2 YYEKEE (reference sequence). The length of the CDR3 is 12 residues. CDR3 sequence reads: CASSLGANTQYF. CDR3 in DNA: TGTGCCAGCAGCTTGGGGGCAAATACGCAGTATTTT.

The CDR3 sequence: CASSFRDSSYEQYF. The CDR3 DNA sequence: TGTGCCAGCAGCTTCCGGGACTCCTCCTACGAGCAGTACTTC. This chain uses TRBV7-2 with TRBJ2-7; D may be TRBD2 (6 bases). V was shortened by 3 bases and J by 0 bases, with 9 bases between the two germline ends. The germline CDR1 and CDR2 sequences are SGHTA and FQGNSA. The CDR3 loop spans 14 amino acids. Using reference TRBV7-2 and TRBJ2-7 for the parts outside the CDR3, the full variable domain is GAGVSQSPSNKVTEKGKDVELRCDPISGHTALYWYRQSLGQGLEFLIYFQGNSAPDKSGLPSDRFSAERTGGSVSTLTIQRTQQEDSAVYLCASSFRDSSYEQYFGPGTRLTVT.

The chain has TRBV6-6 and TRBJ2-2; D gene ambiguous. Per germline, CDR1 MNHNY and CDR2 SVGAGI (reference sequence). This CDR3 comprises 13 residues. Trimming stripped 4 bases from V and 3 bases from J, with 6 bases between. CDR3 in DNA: TGTGCCAGCAGTTTCCGGTACACCGGGGAGCTGTTTTTT. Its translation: CASSFRYTGELFF.

For the CDR3, the DNA is TGTGCCAGCAGTGAGGCTTGGGGGGTTCGAGGAAACACCATATATTTT. Its translation is CASSEAWGVRGNTIYF. This chain uses TRBV2 with TRBJ1-3, with D tentatively TRBD1 (5 bases). CDR1 and CDR2 from the germline V gene are SNHLY and FYNNEI. The length of the CDR3 is 16 residues. V lost 3 bases, J lost 4 bases, and 16 bases lay in between.